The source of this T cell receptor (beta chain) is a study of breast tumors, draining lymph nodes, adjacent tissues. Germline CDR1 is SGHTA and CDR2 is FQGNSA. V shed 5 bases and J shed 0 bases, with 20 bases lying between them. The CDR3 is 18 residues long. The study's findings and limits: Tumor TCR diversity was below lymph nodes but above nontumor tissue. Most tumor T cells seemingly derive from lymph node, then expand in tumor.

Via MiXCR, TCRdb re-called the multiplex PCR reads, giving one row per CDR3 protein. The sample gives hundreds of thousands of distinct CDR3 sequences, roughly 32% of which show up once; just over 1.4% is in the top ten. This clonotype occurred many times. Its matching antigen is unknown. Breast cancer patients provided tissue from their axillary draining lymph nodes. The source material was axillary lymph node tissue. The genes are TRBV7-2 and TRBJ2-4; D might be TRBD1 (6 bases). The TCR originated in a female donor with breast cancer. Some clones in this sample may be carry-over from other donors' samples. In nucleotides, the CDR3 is TGTGCCAGCAGCCCCACCCCTCCAGGGGCTCTAGCCAAAAACATTCAGTACTTC. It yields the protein CASSPTPPGALAKNIQYF.